This TCR beta chain was captured in a study of T cell changes during pregnancy in multiple sclerosis. Sequencing was performed with immunoSEQ multiplex PCR; in TCRdb, only in-frame clones are kept and a portion is missing. The table shows 65,000 to 85,000 clones, with approximately 94% occurring only once. The receptor was isolated from a female donor with multiple sclerosis, enrolled in a pregnancy study. The sequencing here drew on CD4+ T cells from peripheral blood mononuclear cells, taken before pregnancy.

CDR3 nucleotides: TGTGCCTGGAGTCCGGGACAGGGGACCACAGATACGCAGTATTTT. Translated, it gives CAWSPGQGTTDTQYF. The V and J genes are TRBV30 and TRBJ2-3, with TRBD1 matching over 10 bases. This CDR3 is built from 15 residues. Germline V gene data show CDR1 as GTSNPN and CDR2 as SVGIG (reference sequence). The junction had 4 bases not matched to a gene; V was cut back by 2 bases and J by 2 bases.